These T cell receptor beta chains were read from a single sample in a study of technical replicates of blood from several donors. Assay: immunoSEQ multiplex PCR; the TCRdb copy retains only in-frame clones and omits some. The sample includes around 72,000 clones, 75% to 95% of them seen just once. Sequencing used T cells isolated from PBMCs. The receptors derive from a human donor in good health. Some clones in this sample may be carry-over from other donors' samples. Both conserved end residues are part of each CDR3. The D gene is left open where the match is weak. The listing skips clone size in some rows; elsewhere it reads once, few, many or a size class.

J,V,D,length,size,DNA,CDR3
TRBJ2-3,TRBV28,TRBD2,17,-,TGTGCCAGCAGTTTATGGGTCGGGAGGGGAAGCACAGATACGCAGTATTTT,CASSLWVGRGSTDTQYF
TRBJ2-1,TRBV11-2,-,15,-,TGTGCCAGCAGCTTACGACGGGGGGCCGGGAGGGAGCAGTTCTTC,CASSLRRGAGREQFF
TRBJ2-2,TRBV6-5,-,14,once,TGTGCCAGCGGCCACGCGGCAAACACCGGGGAGCTGTTTTTT,CASGHAANTGELFF
TRBJ2-1,TRBV7-9,TRBD2,16,-,TGTGCCAGCAGCTTATTTATCGCGGGAGTTTGGAATGAGCAGTTCTTC,CASSLFIAGVWNEQFF
TRBJ2-7,TRBV19,TRBD2,15,-,TGTGCCAGTACCCTGACTAGCGTGAACTCCTACGAGCAGTACTTC,CASTLTSVNSYEQYF
TRBJ1-1,TRBV12-5,-,12,-,TGTGCTAGTATGGCTCGAAACACTGAAGCTTTCTTT,CASMARNTEAFF
TRBJ1-4,TRBV25-1,TRBD1,13,once,TGTGCCAGCCAGGACAGGGAGAGAGAAAAACTGTTTTTT,CASQDREREKLFF
TRBJ2-1,TRBV6-1,-,10,-,TGTGCCAGCAACGGAGGGGAGCAGTTCTTC,CASNGGEQFF
TRBJ1-2,TRBV10-3,-,16,few,TGTGCCATCAGTGTTCTCAAGCAGGGTATAGGCTATGGCTACACCTTC,CAISVLKQGIGYGYTF
TRBJ2-6,TRBV7-3,TRBD2,19,-,TGTACCAGCAGCTTAAGTATAGCGGGGGGGACCTCTGGGGCCAACGTCCTGACTTTC,CTSSLSIAGGTSGANVLTF
TRBJ1-5,TRBV15,-,14,-,TGTGCCACCAGCAGTGGGCAGGTCAATCAGCCCCAGCATTTT,CATSSGQVNQPQHF
TRBJ2-5,TRBV9,-,16,-,TGTGCCAGCAGCGTAGCATTGGGGGGGGGCGCAGAGACCCAGTACTTC,CASSVALGGGAETQYF
TRBJ2-5,TRBV29-1,TRBD1,16,-,TGCAGCGTCCGCGTTTCCGGGACAGGATTCCAGGGGACCCAGTACTTC,CSVRVSGTGFQGTQYF
TRBJ2-1,TRBV29-1,-,15,-,TGCAGCGCAAGCGGATCTACCATAATAGACAATGAGCAGTTCTTC,CSASGSTIIDNEQFF